The 16 T cell receptor beta chains presented below share a single source sample, sequenced in a study of PD-L1 blockade in urothelial cancer. Using immunoSEQ multiplex PCR, the repertoire was profiled, and TCRdb retains in-frame clones only, with some absent. This table has approximately 71,000 clones, about 89% appearing once. Sequencing was performed on PBMCs, taken around atezolizumab (anti-PD-L1) treatment. The source is a man in his sixties with urothelial cancer.

The CDR3 DNA follows: TGTGCCAGCAGCGTAGAGGAGGTAGCGGGAGCCGGCTACAATGAGCAGTTCTTC. Translation: CASSVEEVAGAGYNEQFF. The chain uses TRBV9 and TRBJ2-1; 9 bases map to TRBD2. CDR1 and CDR2 (germline): SGDLS, YYNGEE. The ends lost 0 bases at V and 3 bases at J; junction bases unmatched: 10. This CDR3 has 18 amino acids. The variable domain in full, completed from reference TRBV9 and TRBJ2-1, reads DSGVTQTPKHLITATGQRVTLRCSPRSGDLSVYWYQQSLDQGLQFLIQYYNGEERAKGNILERFSAQQFPDLHSELNLSSLELGDSALYFCASSVEEVAGAGYNEQFFGPGTRLTVL.

The genes are TRBV27 and TRBJ1-2; 9 nucleotides align to TRBD1. Germline V gene data show CDR1 as MNHEY and CDR2 as SMNVEV (reference sequence). The V and J ends lost 3 bases and 5 bases, in that order; junction bases with no gene match: 4. This CDR3 is 14 amino acids long. The CDR3 sequence is CASSLSGTGYGYTF. CDR3 nucleotides: TGTGCCAGCAGTTTGTCCGGGACAGGGTATGGCTACACCTTC.

The rearrangement uses TRBV11-3 and TRBJ2-7, with 9 bases aligning to TRBD1. The CDR3 loop spans 13 amino acids. The germline V gene has CDR1 SGHNT and CDR2 YENEEA. After removal of 5 bases from V and 6 bases from J, the junction contained 5 bases not matched to a gene. CDR3 sequence reads: CASSQGTGSEQYF. CDR3 coding DNA: TGTGCCAGCAGCCAAGGGACAGGGTCCGAGCAGTACTTC.

This clone has a single count. V gene TRBV2 combines with J gene TRBJ1-2; D possibly corresponds to TRBD1 (6 bases). The ends were cut back, 7 bases at V and 10 bases at J, with 19 bases in the middle. CDR3 length: 13 residues. CDR1 and CDR2 from the germline V gene are SNHLY and FYNNEI. The CDR3 region has the DNA TGTGCCAGCAAAATACTGGGGGGGCGAGACTACACCTTC. Translating gives CASKILGGRDYTF.

The chain couples TRBV5-1 to TRBJ2-1, with TRBD2 matching over 14 bases. The CDR3 consists of 17 residues. Looked up from germline, CDR1 is SGHRS and CDR2 is YFSETQ. V gave up 4 bases and J gave up 5 bases; unmatched junction bases: 8. CDR3 in amino acids: CASSLGLAGVYDNEQFF. DNA for the CDR3: TGCGCCAGCAGCCTGGGACTAGCGGGGGTATACGACAATGAGCAGTTCTTC.

The count of this clone is one. The chain combines TRBV12-5 with TRBJ2-4; 7 nucleotides line up with TRBD1. Trimming took 5 bases from V and 0 from J; bases not matched to a gene: 4. The length of the CDR3 is 15 residues. Looked up from germline, CDR1 is LGHNT and CDR2 is FRNRAP. The CDR3 loop reads CASGVRQGAKNIQYF. CDR3 nucleotides: TGTGCTAGTGGTGTCAGACAGGGAGCCAAAAACATTCAGTACTTC.

The chain employs TRBV19 and TRBJ2-1, with D maybe TRBD1 (6 bases). Germline V gene sequence: CDR1 LNHDA, CDR2 SQIVND (reference sequence). Trimming pared 5 bases from V and 4 bases from J, leaving 18 bases between. CDR3 length equals 16 residues. In nucleotides, the CDR3 is TGTGCCAGTAGTCCAAAGGGACAACCTCCTTACAATGAGCAGTTCTTC. This translates into CASSPKGQPPYNEQFF.

As regards this clone: At one of its ends the junction is not consistent with the germline gene, which may arise from a read error. This chain links TRBV5-1 with TRBJ2-7; TRBD2 is a possible D gene (6 bases). The CDR3 is 16 amino acids. Germline V gene data show CDR1 as SGHRS and CDR2 as YFSETQ. In nucleotides, the CDR3 is TGCGCCAGCAGCTTGAGATCGGGACGGGACTCCCACGAGCAGTACTTC. It encodes CASSLRSGRDSHEQYF.

V gene TRBV6-5 combines with J gene TRBJ2-1; 7 bases align to TRBD2. The CDR3 is 15 residues long. Germline loops: CDR1 MNHEY, CDR2 SVGAGI. The V gene end was trimmed by 5 bases and the J gene end by 4 bases; junction bases not matched to a gene: 8. In DNA form, the CDR3 reads TGTGCCAGCAGTATAAGCGGGATCGGGTACAATGAGCAGTTCTTC. Translated: CASSISGIGYNEQFF.

The rearrangement uses TRBV4-3 and TRBJ2-7; 8 positions match TRBD1. CDR1 and CDR2 (germline): LGHNA, YSLEER. The CDR3 is 13 residues long. J lost 6 bases, V lost 4 bases, and 5 bases had no gene match. The CDR3 protein is CASSRRQGTEQYF. The CDR3 nucleotides read TGCGCCAGCAGCCGACGACAGGGGACCGAGCAGTACTTC.

This rearrangement joins TRBV9 to TRBJ2-7; 7 nucleotides line up with TRBD1. This CDR3 has 14 residues. J was trimmed by 2 bases and V by 1 base; bases with no gene match: 3. CDR1 SGDLS and CDR2 YYNGEE come from the germline V gene. The CDR3 DNA is TGTGCCAGCAGCGTAAGGGACAGTACCTACGAGCAGTACTTC. Residues: CASSVRDSTYEQYF.

This sequence joins TRBV27 and TRBJ2-7, with 10 nucleotides matching TRBD2. J lost 0 bases, V lost 0 bases, and 8 bases had no gene match. Germline lookup yields CDR1 MNHEY and CDR2 SMNVEV (reference sequence). CDR3 length: 18 residues. CDR3 DNA: TGTGCCAGCAGTTTATCCCCCGGACTAGCGGCAAGCTCCTACGAGCAGTACTTC. Protein product: CASSLSPGLAASSYEQYF.

The chain joins TRBV9 to TRBJ2-3; the D is unclear. Trimming removed 0 bases from V and 3 bases from J, with 11 bases in between. The CDR3 is 15 residues long. From germline, CDR1 is SGDLS and CDR2 YYNGEE. CDR3 coding DNA: TGTGCCAGCAGCGTAGCTGGCTTCGGGACAGATACGCAGTATTTT. It translates to CASSVAGFGTDTQYF.

The chain is built from TRBV30 and TRBJ2-3; the D gene is possibly TRBD2 (6 bases). This CDR3 is 15 amino acids long. The germline V gene has CDR1 GTSNPN and CDR2 SVGIG (reference sequence). The V gene lost 5 bases and the J gene lost 4 bases, with 19 bases spanning the gap. CDR3 nucleotides: TGTGCCTGGGAAGCCGGCGGGGAGAGGGCAGATACGCAGTATTTT. It is translated as CAWEAGGERADTQYF. The variable domain in full, completed from reference TRBV30 and TRBJ2-3, reads SQTIHQWPATLVQPVGSPLSLECTVEGTSNPNLYWYRQAAGRGLQLLFYSVGIGQISSEVPQNLSASRPQDRQFILSSKKLLLSDSGFYLCAWEAGGERADTQYFGPGTRLTVL.

The chain recombines TRBV10-3 with TRBJ2-7; TRBD1 might be the D (6 bases). The CDR3 extends over 14 amino acids. Trimming left V 8 bases short and J 6 bases short, with 20 bases between. CDR1 and CDR2 from the germline V gene are ENHRY and SYGVKD. CDR3 region: CAIRRQAASSEQYF. The CDR3 DNA is TGTGCCATCCGACGACAGGCCGCGAGCAGCGAGCAGTACTTC.

The genes are TRBV4-2 and TRBJ2-7, with 7 bases matching TRBD1. V was clipped by 1 base and J by 2 bases; unmatched bases: 8. The CDR3 consists of 16 residues. Germline-derived CDR1 and CDR2 are LGHNA and YNFKEQ. The CDR3 DNA is TGTGCCAGCAGCCAAGGGCCGGGACAGAGAACCTACGAGCAGTACTTC. Protein: CASSQGPGQRTYEQYF.